The source of this T cell receptor (beta chain) is a study of T cell responses to AZD1222 COVID-19 vaccine (dated by TCRdb to about 2021). Study-level background: TCR sequencing was performed for approximately 240 trial participants, of whom 207 were given two doses of AZD1222 and around 25 were given two doses of MenACWY control vaccine. Trial participants were enrolled into age subgroups of 18-55, 56-69 and 70-plus years, which contained 148, 28 and 57 TCR-sequenced participants, respectively. Beyond this particular receptor, the publication reports: A significant rise in spike-specific TCR breadth and depth was observed after two AZD1222 doses relative to day 0 and relative to MenACWY recipients. The 56-69-year group was small, and its depth increase did not reach significance, likely because of low power. Only 5 to 7 AZD1222 recipients were SARS-CoV-2 seropositive at baseline, limiting conclusions about previously exposed vaccinees. The vaccine-associated CD4 TCRs covered the entire spike protein, and the dominant responses fell in regions 160-218 and 743-854. Participants were mostly white British and included more females than males, and it was suggested by the authors that clonal diversity may have been underestimated. Because no samples from the day 14 peak response were available, repertoires could be characterized only after the peak T cell response. Reportedly, close to half of the unique spike-specific TCRs recognized epitopes lying outside the regions that are mutated in the B.1.351 and B.1.1.7 variants.

Relative to germline, V is 7 bases shorter and J is 8 bases shorter, with 21 bases between their ends. CDR1 and CDR2 are read off the germline V gene (reference sequence) as LNHDA and SQIVND. The CDR3 numbers 15 residues from cysteine through phenylalanine. Just CDR3 DNA is preserved here, 45 bases in frame from base 1. Read against the paper, the sample's time point label means: about 28 days (+/-7) after the second vaccine dose. AZD1222 recipients given second doses at about 4 weeks or at about 12 weeks were pooled, since spike-specific TCR depth and breadth were not found to differ between the two schedules. Vaccinee samples were obtained from the UK trials COV001 and COV002, which included a single-blind randomized controlled phase 2/3 trial of AZD1222 (ChAdOx1 nCoV-19) in healthy adults. For TCRbeta chain sequencing, PBMC samples were collected from trial participants at day 0 and at day 28 after the second dose.

The CDR3 regions of human TCRbeta chains were analyzed by immunosequencing. In the source study's methods: TCRs in the repertoires were matched against a reference library of SARS-CoV-2-specific TCRs that had been generated with the MIRA antigen-specificity platform. Breadth was defined as the fraction of unique TCRs that were SARS-CoV-2-associated. Depth was defined as the fraction of total T cells that were SARS-CoV-2-associated. Using the MIRA data, each spike-specific TCR was mapped to the spike region that the TCR reacts to and placed in a CD4 or CD8 class. Log10-transformed breadth and depth values were compared by one-way ANOVA with Sidak's multiple comparisons tests. This immuneACCESS table, as held by TCRdb, lists in-frame sequences with V and J called but not all clones. Of the missing ones, under half trace to an unresolved V gene in checked studies; the others have no known cause. V and J calls and clone size are as listed in that table; D and trimming were resolved from the DNA. This sample is represented by around 140,000 clones; around 93% of them were singletons. The biggest ten clones account for around 3.3% of the sample.

With respect to this clone: Its specific antigen is unknown. Per-nucleotide qualities are absent, and no much larger clonotype sits a single base away.

The clonotype was recovered from an adult who received the AZD1222 COVID-19 vaccine. The rearranged segments are TRBV19 and TRBJ1-5; the D gene is possibly TRBD1, with 5 bases matching. The source was peripheral blood, collected 28 days after the second AZD1222 dose. The DNA sequence reads TGTGCCAGTAAGGCGTCAGGCCCCCGGGGCGAGCCCCAGCATTTT. Translated, it reads CASKASGPRGEPQHF. Reference TRBV19 and TRBJ1-5 proteins supply the regions before and after the CDR3; the full variable domain is: DGGITQSPKYLFRKEGQNVTLSCEQNLNHDAMYWYRQDPGQGLRLIYYSQIVNDFQKGDIAEGYSVSREKKESFPLTVTSAQKNPTAFYLCASKASGPRGEPQHFGDGTRLSIL.